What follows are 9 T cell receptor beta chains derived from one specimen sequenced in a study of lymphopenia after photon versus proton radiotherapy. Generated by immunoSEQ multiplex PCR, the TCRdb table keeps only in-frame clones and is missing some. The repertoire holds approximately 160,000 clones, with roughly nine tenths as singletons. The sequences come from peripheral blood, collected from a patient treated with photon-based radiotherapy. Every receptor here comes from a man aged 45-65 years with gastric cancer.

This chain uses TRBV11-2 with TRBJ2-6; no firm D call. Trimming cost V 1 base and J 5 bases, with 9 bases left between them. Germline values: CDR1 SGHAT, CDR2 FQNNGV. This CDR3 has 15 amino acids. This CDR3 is CASSLGPVWANVLTF. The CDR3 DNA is TGTGCCAGCAGCTTAGGCCCAGTCTGGGCCAACGTCCTGACTTTC.

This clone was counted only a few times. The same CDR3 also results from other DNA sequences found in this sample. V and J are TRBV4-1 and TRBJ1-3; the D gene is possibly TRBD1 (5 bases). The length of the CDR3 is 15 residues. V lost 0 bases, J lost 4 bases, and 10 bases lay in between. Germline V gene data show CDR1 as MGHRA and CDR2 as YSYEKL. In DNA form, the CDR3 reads TGCGCCAGCAGCCAAGATCGGAGGGGAGGAAACACCATATATTTT. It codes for CASSQDRRGGNTIYF.

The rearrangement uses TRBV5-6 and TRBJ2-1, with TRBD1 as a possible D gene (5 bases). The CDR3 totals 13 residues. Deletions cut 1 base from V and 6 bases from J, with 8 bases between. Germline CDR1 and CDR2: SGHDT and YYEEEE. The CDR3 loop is CASSLLQANEQFF. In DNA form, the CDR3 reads TGTGCCAGCAGCTTGTTACAGGCCAATGAGCAGTTCTTC.

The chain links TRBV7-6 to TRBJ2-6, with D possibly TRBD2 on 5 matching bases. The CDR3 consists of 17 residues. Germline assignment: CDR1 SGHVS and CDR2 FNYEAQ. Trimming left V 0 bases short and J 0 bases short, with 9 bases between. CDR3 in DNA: TGTGCCAGCAGCTTAGCCGCGGGCGCCTCTGGGGCCAACGTCCTGACTTTC. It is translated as CASSLAAGASGANVLTF.

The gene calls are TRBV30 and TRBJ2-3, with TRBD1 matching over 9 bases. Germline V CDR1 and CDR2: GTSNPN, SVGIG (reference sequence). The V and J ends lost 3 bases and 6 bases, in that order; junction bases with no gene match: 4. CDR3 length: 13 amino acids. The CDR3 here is CAWSGTGWDTQYF. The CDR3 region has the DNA TGTGCCTGGAGCGGGACAGGGTGGGATACGCAGTATTTT.

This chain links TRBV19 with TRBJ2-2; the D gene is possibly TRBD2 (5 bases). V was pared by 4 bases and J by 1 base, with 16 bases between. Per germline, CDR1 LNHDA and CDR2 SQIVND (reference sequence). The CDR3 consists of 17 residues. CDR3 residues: CASSTLAGGKNTGELFF. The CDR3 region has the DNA TGTGCCAGTAGTACCCTCGCGGGTGGGAAGAACACCGGGGAGCTGTTTTTT.

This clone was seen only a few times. The chain's CDR3 is CASSQTGENTGELFF. The CDR3 DNA reads TGTGCCAGCAGTCAGACAGGGGAGAACACCGGGGAGCTGTTTTTT. V is TRBV7-2 and J is TRBJ2-2; TRBD1 agrees at 8 bases. From germline, CDR1 is SGHTA and CDR2 FQGNSA. J was trimmed by 1 base and V by 6 bases; bases with no gene match: 4. This CDR3 is built from 15 residues.

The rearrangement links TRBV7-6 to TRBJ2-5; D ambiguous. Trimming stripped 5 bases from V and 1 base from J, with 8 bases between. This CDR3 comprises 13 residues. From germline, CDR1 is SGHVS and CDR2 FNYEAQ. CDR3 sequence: CASSPQLQETQYF. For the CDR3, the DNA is TGTGCCAGCAGCCCCCAACTCCAAGAGACCCAGTACTTC.

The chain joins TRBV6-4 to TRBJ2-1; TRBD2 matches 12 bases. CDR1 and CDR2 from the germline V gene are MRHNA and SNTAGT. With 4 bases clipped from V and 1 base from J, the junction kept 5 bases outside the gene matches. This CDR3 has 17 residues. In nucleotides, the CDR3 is TGTGCCAGCAGTGCAAGCCTAGCGGGAGGGTCCTACAATGAGCAGTTCTTC. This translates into CASSASLAGGSYNEQFF.